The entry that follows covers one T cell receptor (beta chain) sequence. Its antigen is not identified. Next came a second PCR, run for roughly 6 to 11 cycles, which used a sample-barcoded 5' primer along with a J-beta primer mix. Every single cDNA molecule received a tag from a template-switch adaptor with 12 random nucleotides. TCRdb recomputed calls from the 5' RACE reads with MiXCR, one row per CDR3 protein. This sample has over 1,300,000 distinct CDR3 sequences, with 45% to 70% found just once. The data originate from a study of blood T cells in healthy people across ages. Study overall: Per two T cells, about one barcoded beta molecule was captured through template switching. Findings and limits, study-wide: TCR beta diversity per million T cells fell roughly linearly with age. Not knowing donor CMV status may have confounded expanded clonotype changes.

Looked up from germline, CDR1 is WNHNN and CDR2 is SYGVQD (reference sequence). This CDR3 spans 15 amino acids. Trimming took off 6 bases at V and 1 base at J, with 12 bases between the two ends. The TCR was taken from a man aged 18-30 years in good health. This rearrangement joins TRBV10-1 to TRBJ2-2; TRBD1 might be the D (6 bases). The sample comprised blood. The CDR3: CASSKQGMNTGELFF. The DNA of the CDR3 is TGCGCCAGCAGCAAACAGGGCATGAACACCGGGGAGCTGTTTTTT.